A single sample is the source of the 2 T cell receptor beta chains below, sequenced in a study of blood T cell repertoires in COVID-19. TCRdb's table, derived via immunoSEQ multiplex PCR, lists solely in-frame clones and lacks some. There are approximately 170,000 clones in the sample; about 86% occur only once, and around a fifth lies in the top ten. Sequencing was carried out using peripheral blood. The receptor source for this set is a woman in her sixties or seventies who had recovered from COVID-19.

The CDR3 reads CASSLAAYEQYF. For the CDR3, the DNA is TGTGCCAGCAGCTTAGCCGCCTACGAGCAGTACTTC. This rearrangement joins TRBV7-9 to TRBJ2-7, with D uncertain. Germline values: CDR1 SEHNR, CDR2 FQNEAQ (reference sequence). V was pared by 0 bases and J by 2 bases, with 2 bases between. There are 12 residues in the CDR3.

The chain combines TRBV9 with TRBJ2-4; a possible D gene is TRBD1 (6 bases). Trimming cost V 2 bases and J 7 bases, with 10 bases left between them. CDR1 and CDR2 (germline): SGDLS, YYNGEE. The CDR3 has 13 amino acids. CDR3 nucleotide sequence: TGTGCCAGCAGCGTTTCAGGGGAGAACATTCAGTACTTC. As protein: CASSVSGENIQYF.